One and the same sample provided the 19 T cell receptor beta chains below, sequenced in a study of CD8+CD57+ T cells in acquired aplastic anemia. The study profiled TCR beta VDJ and CDR3 using genomic DNA as template. TCRdb redid the calling of the reads with MiXCR, one entry per CDR3 protein. The table shows hundreds of thousands of distinct CDR3 sequences, with 25% to 40% occurring only once. Only patients with CD8+CD57+ cell expansion on flow cytometry were chosen for sequencing. Sequenced: sorted CD4+, CD8+, or CD8+CD57+ T cells (not recorded which) from PBMCs. The receptors come from a human donor with aplastic anemia.

V and J are TRBV19 and TRBJ2-1; 11 bases are shared with TRBD1. Germline assignment: CDR1 LNHDA and CDR2 SQIVND (reference sequence). The V and J ends lost 6 bases and 8 bases, in that order; junction bases with no gene match: 3. This CDR3 is built from 13 residues. CDR3 nucleotides: TGTGCCAGTAGCTCGGGACAGGGGGATGAGCAGTTCTTC. It translates to CASSSGQGDEQFF.

This clonotype was seen only once. The V and J genes are TRBV27 and TRBJ2-7; D is unresolved. The CDR3 runs 13 residues. Germline CDR1 and CDR2: MNHEY and SMNVEV (reference sequence). Between the trimmed V and J ends, which lost 4 bases and 1 base, there was a span of 8 bases. CDR3 in DNA: TGTGCCAGCAGTTCCGTTCTTTCCTACGAGCAGTACTTC. It yields the protein CASSSVLSYEQYF.

J is TRBJ1-2 and V is TRBV5-6; 12 bases line up with TRBD1. The V gene's germline CDR1 is SGHDT and CDR2 YYEEEE. With V trimmed by 5 bases and J by 6 bases, 11 bases remained unmatched. The CDR3 contains 16 residues. The CDR3 loop reads CASRTGQGARTDGYTF. For the CDR3, the DNA is TGTGCCAGCAGGACGGGACAGGGGGCCCGTACGGATGGCTACACCTTC.

This clonotype was recorded a few times. V is TRBV2 and J is TRBJ2-4; a weak D match, TRBD2 (6 bases). The CDR3 consists of 16 residues. Germline values: CDR1 SNHLY, CDR2 FYNNEI. Trimming took off 5 bases at V and 0 bases at J, with 14 bases between the two ends. In nucleotides, the CDR3 is TGTGCCAGCAGTCAGAGCGGGCGCCTAGCCAAAAACATTCAGTACTTC. Its translation: CASSQSGRLAKNIQYF.

About this clonotype: This may arise from a read error, as a much more abundant clone is one base away. Since the CDR3 does not end with the conserved phenylalanine or tryptophan, this likely comes from a read error. V gene TRBV7-9 combines with J gene TRBJ2-7, with D unresolved. The CDR3 has 11 amino acids. The ends were cut back, 5 bases at V and 4 bases at J, with 6 bases in the middle. Germline CDR1 reads SEHNR; CDR2 reads FQNEAQ (reference sequence). Here the CDR3 DNA reads TGTGCCAGCAGCCTAAAATACGAGCAGTACCTC. It is translated as CASSLKYEQYL.

Note on this clonotype: This may stem from a read error, because a much larger clone lies one nucleotide away. The gene calls are TRBV7-9 and TRBJ2-5; TRBD2 is a possible D gene (7 bases). Germline assignment: CDR1 SEHNR and CDR2 FQNEAQ (reference sequence). Trimming removed 9 bases at V and 5 bases at J, with 25 bases between. This CDR3 is built from 16 residues. DNA for the CDR3: TGTGCCAGTTGTCCACGTCCGGGGGGCGAGGGGGAGACCCAGTACTTC. Encoded protein: CASCPRPGGEGETQYF.

Remarks on this clonotype: A clone one base away is much larger, so this may be a read error. This CDR3 fails to terminate in the conserved phenylalanine or tryptophan, so it likely reflects a read error. The chain links TRBV19 to TRBJ1-6; the D gene is possibly TRBD1 (5 bases). This CDR3 spans 16 amino acids. The V and J ends lost 1 base and 5 bases respectively, with 12 bases between them. Germline CDR1 is LNHDA and CDR2 is SQIVND (reference sequence). The CDR3 here is CASSIAGRPHNSPLHL. CDR3 DNA sequence: TGTGCCAGTAGTATAGCGGGACGTCCACATAATTCACCCCTCCACTTG.

The sample holds a few counts of this clonotype. This rearrangement joins TRBV7-6 to TRBJ2-2; 8 bases are shared with TRBD1. Germline trimming cut 3 bases from V and 4 bases from J; bases unmatched to any gene: 4. Germline assignment: CDR1 SGHVS and CDR2 FNYEAQ. The CDR3 spans 15 residues. CDR3 protein: CASSLAGQGTGELFF. The CDR3 DNA is TGTGCCAGCAGCTTGGCCGGACAGGGCACCGGGGAGCTGTTTTTT.

V and J are TRBV6-2 or TRBV6-3 and TRBJ2-3; unclear D gene. The V and J ends lost 0 bases and 2 bases respectively, with 6 bases between them. CDR1 is MNHEY, CDR2 SVGEGT, per germline. CDR3 length equals 14 residues. In DNA form, the CDR3 reads TGTGCCAGCAGTTACTCGCTGCCCACAGATACGCAGTATTTT. This translates into CASSYSLPTDTQYF.

The chain carries TRBV5-4 and TRBJ2-1; 9 positions match TRBD2. Trimming removed 0 bases from V and 10 bases from J; junction bases left unmatched: 11. Germline-derived CDR1 and CDR2 are SGHNT and YYREEE (reference sequence). The CDR3 contains 16 residues. Here the CDR3 reads CASSLARRGRADEQFF. The CDR3 DNA reads as TGTGCCAGCAGCTTGGCCCGGCGCGGGAGGGCCGACGAGCAGTTCTTC.

This clonotype showed up many times. The chain employs TRBV10-2 and TRBJ1-5; D ambiguous. Germline V gives CDR1 WSHSY, CDR2 SAAADI. Trimming cost V 0 bases and J 7 bases, with 13 bases left between them. The CDR3 contains 15 residues. The CDR3 loop is CASSESAAARQPQHF. DNA for the CDR3: TGCGCCAGCAGTGAGTCGGCAGCCGCCCGGCAGCCCCAGCATTTT.

In its sample, this clonotype was seen a few times. V usage is TRBV5-4 and J usage is TRBJ2-7, with 7 bases identical to TRBD2. The CDR3 has 17 amino acids. Germline assignment: CDR1 SGHNT and CDR2 YYREEE (reference sequence). Trimming at V came to 0 bases and at J to 0 bases, leaving 9 bases not matched to a gene. DNA of the CDR3: TGTGCCAGCAGCTTGGTGATATCCAGCGGGAACTCCTACGAGCAGTACTTC. Its protein product is CASSLVISSGNSYEQYF.

This clonotype was counted only a few times. V usage is TRBV7-9 and J usage is TRBJ2-5; 11 nucleotides line up with TRBD2. Trimming took 5 bases from V and 1 from J; bases not matched to a gene: 6. The CDR3 length is 16 residues. Germline CDR1 reads SEHNR; CDR2 reads FQNEAQ (reference sequence). CDR3 sequence (DNA): TGTGCCAGCAGCATCCGTGGACTAGCGGGCCAAGAGACCCAGTACTTC. Its protein is CASSIRGLAGQETQYF.

This clonotype was counted at least ten times. The rearrangement links TRBV19 to TRBJ2-3, with TRBD2 identical over 9 bases. The germline CDR1 and CDR2 sequences are LNHDA and SQIVND (reference sequence). CDR3 size: 14 residues. V lost 5 bases and J lost 9; bases outside the gene matches: 9. CDR3: CASSSGLALDTQYF. DNA of the CDR3: TGTGCCAGTAGTTCGGGACTAGCCTTAGACACGCAGTATTTT. Using reference TRBV19 and TRBJ2-3 for the parts outside the CDR3, the full variable domain is DGGITQSPKYLFRKEGQNVTLSCEQNLNHDAMYWYRQDPGQGLRLIYYSQIVNDFQKGDIAEGYSVSREKKESFPLTVTSAQKNPTAFYLCASSSGLALDTQYFGPGTRLTVL.

This clonotype was seen many times. The chain joins TRBV2 to TRBJ1-2; TRBD1 matches at 8 bases. Germline V lookup: CDR1 SNHLY, CDR2 FYNNEI. The trim removed 3 bases at V and 8 bases at J, leaving 11 bases unmatched. The CDR3 is made up of 15 amino acids. In DNA form, the CDR3 reads TGTGCCAGCAGTGACGCTGTGACAGGGGAAGAGGGCTACACCTTC. Its protein is CASSDAVTGEEGYTF.

The sample holds many counts of this clonotype. V gene TRBV10-3 combines with J gene TRBJ2-3; TRBD2 aligns across 8 bases. In germline, CDR1 is ENHRY, CDR2 SYGVKD. The CDR3 covers 17 residues. Trimming took 0 bases from V and 0 from J; bases not matched to a gene: 5. CDR3 in DNA: TGTGCCATCAGTGAGTCGACGGGGGGGACTAGCACAGATACGCAGTATTTT. Translation: CAISESTGGTSTDTQYF.

This clonotype was observed a handful of times. The rearrangement links TRBV5-6 to TRBJ1-5; 11 positions agree with TRBD1. The length of the CDR3 is 17 residues. The J segment lost 2 bases and the V segment lost 0 bases, leaving 4 bases of the junction unmatched. The germline V gene has CDR1 SGHDT and CDR2 YYEEEE. The CDR3 DNA is TGTGCCAGCAGCTTGGACCGGGGACAGGGGGGCAATCAGCCCCAGCATTTT. Translation: CASSLDRGQGGNQPQHF.

The V gene is TRBV2, the J gene TRBJ1-1; D perhaps matches TRBD1 (5 bases). Germline lookup yields CDR1 SNHLY and CDR2 FYNNEI. The V gene lost 5 bases and the J gene lost 8 bases, with 18 bases spanning the gap. The CDR3 is 14 amino acids. CDR3 bases: TGTGCCAGCAGTCCGATGGGACTTATACCCGAAGCTTTCTTT. This gives the protein CASSPMGLIPEAFF.

This clonotype was seen once. This chain links TRBV11-2 with TRBJ2-1, with 10 nucleotides matching TRBD1. The CDR3 length is 14 residues. Germline assignment: CDR1 SGHAT and CDR2 FQNNGV. With V trimmed by 5 bases and J by 6 bases, 4 bases remained unmatched. CDR3 protein: CASSPDRGGNEQFF. The CDR3 region has the DNA TGTGCCAGCAGCCCGGACAGGGGGGGCAATGAGCAGTTCTTC. The complete variable domain, with remaining parts taken from reference TRBV11-2 and TRBJ2-1, reads EAGVAQSPRYKIIEKRQSVAFWCNPISGHATLYWYQQILGQGPKLLIQFQNNGVVDDSQLPKDRFSAERLKGVDSTLKIQPAKLEDSAVYLCASSPDRGGNEQFFGPGTRLTVL.